Each of the 27 T cell receptor beta chains below was sequenced from the same sample in a study of high-grade serous ovarian cancer treatment subgroups. The assay was immunoSEQ multiplex PCR, and TCRdb's table has in-frame clones only and misses some. The sample lists about 30,000 clones; around 80% were seen once. Tumor samples were taken before definitive surgery or chemotherapy. What was sequenced was tumor tissue. The source of these receptors is a human donor with high-grade serous ovarian cancer.

This clone has only a few counts. This chain connects TRBV6-5 to TRBJ1-5; D gene uncertain. Germline lookup yields CDR1 MNHEY and CDR2 SVGAGI. V lost 6 bases, J lost 5 bases, and 11 bases lay in between. This CDR3 contains 13 residues. The CDR3 here is CASRELRDQPQHF. In DNA form, the CDR3 reads TGTGCCAGCAGGGAATTGAGGGATCAGCCCCAGCATTTT.

The V gene is TRBV11-2, the J gene TRBJ2-2; TRBD2 aligns across 14 bases. CDR3 length: 15 residues. V was pared by 8 bases and J by 4 bases, with 3 bases of the junction left unmatched. From germline, CDR1 is SGHAT and CDR2 FQNNGV. CDR3 DNA sequence: TGTGCCAGCGGGGGACTAGCGGGAGTCACCGGGGAGCTGTTTTTT. Protein product: CASGGLAGVTGELFF.

This rearrangement joins TRBV6-1 to TRBJ1-3; D is unclear. The germline gives CDR1 MNHNS, CDR2 SASEGT. Trimming removed 8 bases at V and 3 bases at J, with 5 bases between. This CDR3 spans 11 amino acids. The CDR3 DNA sequence: TGTGCCAGCTTTCTTGGAAACACCATATATTTT. This sequence encodes CASFLGNTIYF.

This clone was counted between two and nine times. As DNA, the CDR3 is TGCGCCAGCAGCCCCGACAGTACCAATCAGCCCCAGCATTTT. Amino acids: CASSPDSTNQPQHF. The V call is TRBV10-1, the J call TRBJ1-5; D perhaps matches TRBD1 (5 bases). Germline V gives CDR1 WNHNN, CDR2 SYGVQD (reference sequence). The length of the CDR3 is 14 residues. The V gene lost 6 bases and the J gene lost 3 bases, with 12 bases spanning the gap.

This chain joins TRBV6-6 and TRBJ1-6; no definite D call. The germline V gene encodes CDR1 MNHNY and CDR2 SVGAGI (reference sequence). The CDR3 is made up of 14 amino acids. Trimming left V 4 bases short and J 3 bases short, with 7 bases between. CDR3 nucleotide sequence: TGTGCCAGCAGTTCTGAAGTCTATAATTCACCCCTCCACTTT. Translated: CASSSEVYNSPLHF.

V gene TRBV6-4 combines with J gene TRBJ2-1; D possibly corresponds to TRBD2 (5 bases). This CDR3 spans 15 amino acids. The germline CDR1 and CDR2 sequences are MRHNA and SNTAGT. V lost 3 bases to trimming and J lost 10 bases, with 19 bases between them. CDR3 region: CASSEDGGLGGEQFF. CDR3 nucleotides: TGTGCCAGCAGTGAAGACGGAGGTTTGGGCGGAGAGCAGTTCTTC.

This clone turned up a few times. V and J are TRBV6-5 and TRBJ2-5, with TRBD1 identical over 9 bases. The V gene's germline CDR1 is MNHEY and CDR2 SVGAGI. This CDR3 spans 13 amino acids. Trimming cost V 6 bases and J 5 bases; bases outside gene matches: 4. The CDR3 DNA sequence: TGTGCCAGCAGCGACAGGGGGAGGGAGACCCAGTACTTC. This sequence encodes CASSDRGRETQYF.

The chain has TRBV25-1 and TRBJ2-3; no clear D gene. Germline V gives CDR1 MGHDK, CDR2 SYGVNS. The CDR3 extends over 13 amino acids. Trimming shortened V by 2 bases and J by 0 bases, and 3 bases separated the two germline ends. The CDR3 sequence is CASSEHSTDTQYF. CDR3 bases: TGTGCCAGCAGTGAACACAGCACAGATACGCAGTATTTT.

V usage is TRBV9 and J usage is TRBJ2-7; tentatively, D is TRBD2 (6 bases). Between the trimmed V and J ends, which lost 1 base and 4 bases, there was a span of 12 bases. The CDR3 has 14 residues. CDR1 and CDR2 from the germline V gene are SGDLS and YYNGEE. The CDR3 loop is CASSVQAGPYEQYF. CDR3 in DNA: TGTGCCAGCAGCGTACAGGCGGGGCCTTACGAGCAGTACTTC.

CDR3 sequence (DNA): TGTGCCAGCAGATCCACAGGGGGCGACGGCACTGAAGCTTTCTTT. It translates to CASRSTGGDGTEAFF. The chain recombines TRBV6-5 with TRBJ1-1; 9 bases align to TRBD1. Trimming at V came to 6 bases and at J to 4 bases, leaving 9 bases not matched to a gene. The CDR3 loop spans 15 amino acids. Germline V gives CDR1 MNHEY, CDR2 SVGAGI.

The J gene is TRBJ1-5, the V gene TRBV19; D is perhaps TRBD1 (6 bases). The germline gives CDR1 LNHDA, CDR2 SQIVND (reference sequence). V shed 6 bases and J shed 10 bases, with 19 bases lying between them. The CDR3 sequence is 14 residues long. CDR3 DNA sequence: TGTGCCAGTAGGGGGGACAAGGCCAGTCGTCCCCAGCATTTT. Its translation: CASRGDKASRPQHF.

The chain is built from TRBV7-9 and TRBJ1-1; a weak D match, TRBD1 (5 bases). CDR1 SEHNR and CDR2 FQNEAQ come from the germline V gene (reference sequence). V was pared by 2 bases and J by 7 bases, with 20 bases between. There are 16 residues in the CDR3. CDR3 protein: CASSLMGGVAGLEAFF. The CDR3 DNA sequence: TGTGCCAGCAGCTTAATGGGGGGGGTCGCCGGGCTTGAAGCTTTCTTT. Full variable domain (remainder filled in from reference TRBV7-9 and TRBJ1-1): DTGVSQNPRHKITKRGQNVTFRCDPISEHNRLYWYRQTLGQGPEFLTYFQNEAQLEKSRLLSDRFSAERPKGSFSTLEIQRTEQGDSAMYLCASSLMGGVAGLEAFFGQGTRLTVV.

The chain recombines TRBV5-1 with TRBJ2-7, with 10 positions matching TRBD2. Germline CDR1 SGHRS, CDR2 YFSETQ. The CDR3 spans 14 residues. V dropped 1 base and J dropped 7; count of bases not matched to a gene: 5. CDR3 sequence reads: CASSLSLAGAEQYF. The DNA of the CDR3 is TGCGCCAGCAGCTTGAGCCTAGCGGGAGCTGAGCAGTACTTC. The entire variable domain, with the rest obtained from reference TRBV5-1 and TRBJ2-7, is as follows: KAGVTQTPRYLIKTRGQQVTLSCSPISGHRSVSWYQQTPGQGLQFLFEYFSETQRNKGNFPGRFSGRQFSNSRSEMNVSTLELGDSALYLCASSLSLAGAEQYFGPGTRLTVT.

The V gene is TRBV7-8, the J gene TRBJ2-7, with 11 bases matching TRBD2. Trimming removed 1 base from V and 0 bases from J; junction bases left unmatched: 8. The germline V gene has CDR1 SGHVS and CDR2 FQNEAQ. This CDR3 is built from 18 residues. The CDR3 coding sequence is TGTGCCAGCAGCTTAGGGGGTACTAGCGGGAGTTCCTCCTACGAGCAGTACTTC. Its protein product is CASSLGGTSGSSSYEQYF.

The sample holds one count of this clone. The rearrangement joins TRBV6-6 to TRBJ2-4; 8 nucleotides line up with TRBD1. The CDR3 runs to 14 residues. Germline assignment: CDR1 MNHNY and CDR2 SVGAGI (reference sequence). With 8 bases clipped from V and 9 bases from J, the junction kept 12 bases outside the gene matches. For the CDR3, the DNA is TGTGCCAGCGACCCCAATGGACAGGGAACCATTCAGTACTTC. Translated, it gives CASDPNGQGTIQYF.

In this sample, this clone turned up once. The chain couples TRBV29-1 to TRBJ2-1; D perhaps matches TRBD2 (6 bases). Germline CDR1 reads SQVTM; CDR2 reads ANQGSEA. The V end was cut by 4 bases, the J end by 3 bases, with 10 bases between. The CDR3 sequence is 13 residues long. The CDR3 sequence: CSVGLANYNEQFF. In DNA form, the CDR3 reads TGCAGCGTTGGTCTAGCGAACTACAATGAGCAGTTCTTC.

V and J are TRBV5-1 and TRBJ1-1; D unresolved. Trimming pared 0 bases from V and 4 bases from J, leaving 10 bases between. CDR1 is SGHRS, CDR2 YFSETQ, per germline. The CDR3 extends over 14 amino acids. The CDR3 region is CASSLADSATEAFF. In nucleotides, the CDR3 is TGCGCCAGCAGCTTGGCCGACTCGGCCACTGAAGCTTTCTTT.

The CDR3 nucleotides read TGTGCCAGCAGCCCCGGGGGGGGGTGGAGCACAGATACGCAGTATTTT. This encodes CASSPGGGWSTDTQYF. V and J are TRBV5-4 and TRBJ2-3, with TRBD2 matching 8 bases. In germline, CDR1 is SGHNT, CDR2 YYREEE (reference sequence). The V segment lost 4 bases and the J segment 0 bases; nucleotides outside the gene matches: 7. CDR3 length: 16 residues.

The V call is TRBV5-1, the J call TRBJ2-2; TRBD2 matches at 10 bases. After removal of 2 bases from V and 4 bases from J, the junction contained 5 bases not matched to a gene. Germline CDR1 SGHRS, CDR2 YFSETQ. The CDR3 is 16 residues long. CDR3 protein: CASSFLAGAGTGELFF. The CDR3 nucleotides are TGCGCCAGCAGCTTTCTAGCGGGAGCGGGCACCGGGGAGCTGTTTTTT.

The rearrangement links TRBV6-1 to TRBJ2-3; possibly TRBD1 for D (6 bases). Germline V lookup: CDR1 MNHNS, CDR2 SASEGT. V lost 2 bases to trimming and J lost 6 bases, with 15 bases between them. The CDR3 loop spans 15 amino acids. In DNA, the CDR3 is TGTGCCAGCAGTGAAATATGGCAGGGGCATGATACGCAGTATTTT. This encodes CASSEIWQGHDTQYF.

This clone was seen only a few times. This sequence joins TRBV6-5 and TRBJ2-7, with 10 positions matching TRBD2. Germline CDR1 is MNHEY and CDR2 is SVGAGI. The CDR3 loop spans 16 amino acids. J was trimmed by 0 bases and V by 0 bases; bases with no gene match: 2. In nucleotides, the CDR3 is TGTGCCAGCAGTTACTCACGGACTAGCGGCTCCTACGAGCAGTACTTC. Protein: CASSYSRTSGSYEQYF.

This chain uses TRBV9 with TRBJ2-2; TRBD2 agrees at 8 bases. The germline CDR1 and CDR2 sequences are SGDLS and YYNGEE. This CDR3 is built from 16 residues. V lost 3 bases, J lost 0 bases, and 4 bases stayed unmatched. The CDR3 bases are TGTGCCAGCAGCGGGGGAGCGGGGGCGAACACCGGGGAGCTGTTTTTT. Translated: CASSGGAGANTGELFF.

The rearrangement uses TRBV5-1 and TRBJ2-3, with D hard to call. Germline V gene sequence: CDR1 SGHRS, CDR2 YFSETQ. V lost 4 bases and J 6 bases, leaving 6 bases between the germline ends. This CDR3 has 11 residues. The CDR3, as DNA: TGCGCCAGCAGCGGCAGTGATACGCAGTATTTT. As protein: CASSGSDTQYF. Using reference TRBV5-1 and TRBJ2-3 for the parts outside the CDR3, the full variable domain is KAGVTQTPRYLIKTRGQQVTLSCSPISGHRSVSWYQQTPGQGLQFLFEYFSETQRNKGNFPGRFSGRQFSNSRSEMNVSTLELGDSALYLCASSGSDTQYFGPGTRLTVL.

The chain recombines TRBV5-1 with TRBJ2-7; D remains unclear. Trimming shortened V by 6 bases and J by 1 base, and 11 bases separated the two germline ends. CDR1 is SGHRS and CDR2 is YFSETQ in the germline V gene. The CDR3 totals 13 residues. CDR3 nucleotide sequence: TGCGCCAGCATGGCGGCAGATTCCTACGAGCAGTACTTC. Its protein is CASMAADSYEQYF.

The chain employs TRBV6-6 and TRBJ2-7; 7 positions agree with TRBD2. The CDR3 runs 15 residues. Germline V gene sequence: CDR1 MNHNY, CDR2 SVGAGI (reference sequence). The junction had 5 bases not matched to a gene; V was cut back by 0 bases and J by 3 bases. The CDR3 DNA is TGTGCCAGCAGTTACTCGACCGGGAGGAGCTACGAGCAGTACTTC. Translated: CASSYSTGRSYEQYF.

The chain links TRBV27 to TRBJ2-1, with D perhaps matching TRBD2 (6 bases). This CDR3 is built from 16 residues. The ends were cut back, 6 bases at V and 7 bases at J, with 22 bases in the middle. Germline V gene sequence: CDR1 MNHEY, CDR2 SMNVEV (reference sequence). The CDR3 reads CASRTHPGVRGNEQFF. In nucleotides, the CDR3 is TGTGCCAGCAGGACCCATCCGGGAGTCCGGGGGAATGAGCAGTTCTTC.

The V call is TRBV19, the J call TRBJ2-7; 7 bases align to TRBD2. V dropped 5 bases and J dropped 2; count of bases not matched to a gene: 6. Germline CDR1 is LNHDA and CDR2 is SQIVND (reference sequence). The CDR3 loop spans 14 amino acids. The CDR3 coding sequence is TGTGCCAGTAGTCCGGGAGGCAGCACCTACGAGCAGTACTTC. Its protein product is CASSPGGSTYEQYF.